The 12 T cell receptor beta chains given below trace back to one sample, sequenced in a study of blood T cell dynamics during melanoma immunotherapy. Time point here: pre-treatment baseline. Using immunoSEQ multiplex PCR, the repertoire was profiled, and TCRdb retains in-frame clones only, with some absent. The sample includes around 10,000 clones, approximately 87% seen only once; the top ten take about a fifth. The specimen comprised blood, sampled from a patient treated with checkpoint blockade. These receptors all come from a human donor with melanoma.

The genes are TRBV7-6 and TRBJ1-1; 7 bases fit TRBD1. There are 13 residues in the CDR3. J lost 7 bases, V lost 5 bases, and 7 bases had no gene match. Germline V gene sequence: CDR1 SGHVS, CDR2 FNYEAQ. CDR3 amino acids: CASSPRQGGEAFF. In nucleotides, the CDR3 is TGTGCCAGCAGCCCTAGACAGGGAGGTGAAGCTTTCTTT.

This clone was counted a single time. The rearrangement uses TRBV28 and TRBJ2-3; TRBD2 matches 8 bases. CDR3 size: 16 residues. V was pared by 1 base and J by 6 bases, with 9 bases of the junction left unmatched. The germline V gene has CDR1 MDHEN and CDR2 SYDVKM. This CDR3 reads CASSLLKAGARDTQYF. CDR3 in DNA: TGTGCCAGCAGTTTATTGAAAGCGGGGGCCCGGGATACGCAGTATTTT. Filled out from reference TRBV28 and TRBJ2-3, the complete variable domain reads DVKVTQSSRYLVKRTGEKVFLECVQDMDHENMFWYRQDPGLGLRLIYFSYDVKMKEKGDIPEGYSVSREKKERFSLILESASTNQTSMYLCASSLLKAGARDTQYFGPGTRLTVL.

This clone turned up a few times. This rearrangement joins TRBV28 to TRBJ1-2; 11 bases match TRBD1. The J segment lost 6 bases and the V segment lost 6 bases, leaving 3 bases of the junction unmatched. Looked up from germline, CDR1 is MDHEN and CDR2 is SYDVKM. The CDR3 is 13 residues long. CDR3 bases: TGTGCCAGCAGCCGGACAGGGGGCAATGGCTACACCTTC. Translation: CASSRTGGNGYTF.

The chain joins TRBV28 to TRBJ2-7; TRBD1 matches at 7 bases. V gave up 4 bases and J gave up 6 bases; unmatched junction bases: 9. Germline V lookup: CDR1 MDHEN, CDR2 SYDVKM. CDR3 length equals 14 residues. The DNA of the CDR3 is TGTGCCAGCAGTTGTCCTCAGGGACAGTGCGAGCAGTACTTC. It specifies CASSCPQGQCEQYF. Combining the CDR3 with reference TRBV28 and TRBJ2-7 gives the whole variable domain DVKVTQSSRYLVKRTGEKVFLECVQDMDHENMFWYRQDPGLGLRLIYFSYDVKMKEKGDIPEGYSVSREKKERFSLILESASTNQTSMYLCASSCPQGQCEQYFGPGTRLTVT.

The chain joins TRBV7-6 to TRBJ2-5; 9 positions match TRBD1. Germline-derived CDR1 and CDR2 are SGHVS and FNYEAQ. With V trimmed by 6 bases and J by 5 bases, 16 bases remained unmatched. The CDR3 is 17 amino acids. The CDR3 DNA follows: TGTGCCAGCAGTTCCTCCGGGACAGGGTACGTCGGGGAGACCCAGTACTTC. It codes for CASSSSGTGYVGETQYF. Full variable domain (outside the CDR3, taken from reference TRBV7-6 and TRBJ2-5): GAGVSQSPRYKVTKRGQDVALRCDPISGHVSLYWYRQALGQGPEFLTYFNYEAQQDKSGLPNDRFSAERPEGSISTLTIQRTEQRDSAMYRCASSSSGTGYVGETQYFGPGTRLLVL.

V gene TRBV5-6 combines with J gene TRBJ1-1; D ambiguous. This CDR3 has 11 residues. V lost 1 base to trimming and J lost 3 bases, with 1 base between them. Germline-derived CDR1 and CDR2 are SGHDT and YYEEEE. CDR3 nucleotides: TGTGCCAGCAGCTTGTACACTGAAGCTTTCTTT. Its translation: CASSLYTEAFF.

The chain combines TRBV28 with TRBJ2-3; D assignment may be TRBD1 or TRBD2 (5 bases each). This CDR3 has 14 residues. V dropped 7 bases and J dropped 3 bases, with 14 bases sitting between them. Germline V lookup: CDR1 MDHEN, CDR2 SYDVKM. In nucleotides, the CDR3 is TGTGCCAGCAAACGGGAAAGGGGTACAGATACGCAGTATTTT. Amino acids: CASKRERGTDTQYF.

The chain recombines TRBV10-3 with TRBJ2-1; possible D gene TRBD2, 5 bases. The V end lost 4 bases, the J end lost 6 bases, and 16 bases lay between the germline ends. This CDR3 is built from 15 residues. Germline-derived CDR1 and CDR2 are ENHRY and SYGVKD. CDR3 nucleotides: TGTGCCATCAGTGCACCGACATCAGGAGGCAATGAGCAGTTCTTC. Residues: CAISAPTSGGNEQFF.

This chain links TRBV6-5 with TRBJ2-7, with a tentative D call TRBD2 (5 bases). The V gene's germline CDR1 is MNHEY and CDR2 SVGAGI. V lost 9 bases and J lost 7, with 13 bases in between. The CDR3 totals 11 residues. CDR3 in amino acids: CASYTSGEQYF. The CDR3 DNA reads as TGTGCCAGTTATACTAGTGGGGAGCAGTACTTC.

The rearrangement joins TRBV7-9 to TRBJ2-2; 9 bases align to TRBD2. This CDR3 is 15 amino acids long. The V segment lost 1 base and the J segment 7 bases; nucleotides outside the gene matches: 4. The germline gives CDR1 SEHNR, CDR2 FQNEAQ (reference sequence). CDR3 nucleotides: TGTGCCAGCAGCTTAGGCGGGAGGGCCGTCGGGGAGCTGTTTTTT. Its translation is CASSLGGRAVGELFF.

The chain recombines TRBV19 with TRBJ1-1; D gene uncertain. There are 14 residues in the CDR3. Per germline, CDR1 LNHDA and CDR2 SQIVND (reference sequence). The ends were cut back, 1 base at V and 5 bases at J, with 11 bases in the middle. In DNA, the CDR3 is TGTGCCAGTAGTATAGGGCCCGACCCGACTGAAGCTTTCTTT. Translated: CASSIGPDPTEAFF.

The rearrangement uses TRBV7-2 and TRBJ1-2; D remains ambiguous. Trimming left V 3 bases short and J 1 base short, with 15 bases between. In germline, CDR1 is SGHTA, CDR2 FQGNSA. This CDR3 spans 16 amino acids. CDR3: CASSFGTIDLNYGYTF. The CDR3 DNA reads TGTGCCAGCAGCTTCGGAACAATAGACCTTAACTATGGCTACACCTTC.